The 7 T cell receptor beta chains listed next were all sequenced from one sample in a study of tumor-infiltrating lymphocytes in glioblastoma multiforme (dated by TCRdb to 2015 to 2018). Sequencing was performed on an Illumina HiSeq 2500. Using a modified ARM-PCR protocol with multiple V-beta primers and a C-beta primer, the team built TCRB libraries from RNA through three nested multiplex PCR rounds. Starting from the raw public reads, TCRdb applied fastp trimming at Q25, assembled clones with MiXCR and retained in-frame beta chains. Rows matching on CDR3 protein sequence are summarized as one entry with the most common DNA and genes. The sample yields more than 10,000 distinct CDR3 sequences; roughly 64% were counted once. Roughly 34% of the sample comes from the top ten. The source material was brain tumor tissue. The receptors here all came from a male donor with glioblastoma.

On this clonotype itself: At one end the junction does not follow the germline gene, possibly because of a read error. The V and J genes are TRBV20-1 and TRBJ1-4; no firm D call. This CDR3 is 14 amino acids long. Germline V CDR1 and CDR2: DFQATT, SNEGSKA (reference sequence). CDR3 loop: CSASLGKLNEKLCF. Here the CDR3 DNA reads TGCAGTGCTAGCCTGGGGAAATTAAATGAAAAACTGTGTTTT.

This sequence joins TRBV11-2 and TRBJ2-7; weak D call: TRBD1 (6 bases). The CDR3 consists of 16 residues. Germline V CDR1 and CDR2: SGHAT, FQNNGV. Trimming stripped 5 bases from V and 3 bases from J, with 20 bases between. CDR3 residues: CASSQDRLTGIYEQYF. CDR3 bases: TGTGCCAGCAGCCAAGACAGGCTAACGGGAATCTACGAGCAGTACTTC.

Comments on this clonotype: The CDR3 ends on some other residue instead of the conserved phenylalanine or tryptophan, so this is likely a read error. The chain carries TRBV10-3 and TRBJ2-5; unclear D gene. V was clipped by 2 bases and J by 1 base, with 17 bases between them. The V gene's germline CDR1 is ENHRY and CDR2 SYGVKD. The length of the CDR3 is 17 residues. The CDR3 spells CAISEIVGSGAQETQYL. In nucleotides, the CDR3 is TGTGCCATCAGTGAGATTGTAGGCAGTGGTGCCCAAGAGACCCAGTACCTT.

Remarks on this clonotype: At one end the junction does not follow the germline gene, possibly because of a read error. The V and J genes are TRBV29-1 and TRBJ2-3; D is perhaps TRBD1 (5 bases). The germline V gene encodes CDR1 SQVTM and CDR2 ANQGSEA. The CDR3 runs 14 residues. CDR3 coding DNA: TGCAGGGTTGCCAGGGTTGTAGACACAGATACGCAGTATTTT. Its protein product is CRVARVVDTDTQYF.

This clonotype was picked up many times. The chain recombines TRBV7-3 with TRBJ2-5, with D possibly TRBD2 on 6 matching bases. Germline V lookup: CDR1 SGHTA, CDR2 FQGTGA. This CDR3 region has 13 residues. V was shortened by 5 bases and J by 7 bases, with 14 bases between the two germline ends. The chain's CDR3 is CASSPGLGLTQYF. CDR3 coding DNA: TGTGCCAGCAGCCCGGGACTGGGATTGACCCAGTACTTC. The full variable domain, rest sourced from reference TRBV7-3 and TRBJ2-5, is GAGVSQTPSNKVTEKGKYVELRCDPISGHTALYWYRQSLGQGPEFLIYFQGTGAADDSGLPNDRFFAVRPEGSVSTLKIQRTERGDSAVYLCASSPGLGLTQYFGPGTRLLVL.

About this clonotype itself: This may be a read error: a much more frequent sequence differs by one nucleotide. The chain has TRBV5-1 and TRBJ2-1; 9 positions match TRBD2. The J call may be mistaken, given a closer DNA end match to TRBJ2-7. Germline V gives CDR1 SGHRS, CDR2 YFSETQ. The length of the CDR3 is 17 residues. The CDR3 nucleotides read TGCGCCAGCAGCTTGGAGTCTCTAGCGGGAAGTTTCAATGAGCAGTACTTC. Residues: CASSLESLAGSFNEQYF.

Worth noting for this clonotype: Its ends do not fully match the called genes, so a read error is possible. The chain recombines TRBV20-1 with TRBJ1-3; 10 positions agree with TRBD1. The CDR3 contains 14 residues. From germline, CDR1 is DFQATT and CDR2 SNEGSKA (reference sequence). The CDR3 is CGARQGAIGNTIYF. The CDR3 region has the DNA TGCGGTGCTCGACAGGGGGCGATTGGAAACACCATATATTTT.